These 19 T cell receptor beta chains were sequenced from one sample in a study of naive and memory T cell subsets. Both TRBC1 and TRBC2 were covered by a beta constant-region primer of two equimolar oligonucleotides. The ligated cDNA underwent four PCR rounds using SP2 and nested alpha and beta constant-region primers. TCRdb independently ran MiXCR on the UMI-ligation and nested PCR reads; one entry per CDR3 protein. The table includes some 31,000 distinct CDR3 sequences, about 18% detected once. The sequenced sample was effector memory CD4+ T cells from blood. Subset indicated: effector memory, CD45RA- CD27-. The receptors here all came from a human donor in good health.

V gene TRBV6-5 combines with J gene TRBJ1-2; weak D call: TRBD1 (6 bases). Germline V gene sequence: CDR1 MNHEY, CDR2 SVGAGI. There are 14 residues in the CDR3. Between the trimmed V and J ends, which lost 5 bases and 8 bases, there was a span of 18 bases. Here the CDR3 reads CASSPSGGAPGYTF. The DNA for the CDR3 is TGTGCCAGCAGTCCGAGCGGGGGGGCACCCGGCTACACCTTC.

This chain connects TRBV28 to TRBJ2-7, with TRBD1 matching over 10 bases. The V and J ends lost 6 bases and 7 bases, in that order; junction bases with no gene match: 6. The germline gives CDR1 MDHEN, CDR2 SYDVKM. This CDR3 spans 13 amino acids. The CDR3 nucleotides read TGTGCCAGCAGGGGACAGGGGTCGGGGGAGCAGTACTTC. As protein: CASRGQGSGEQYF.

This clonotype was seen at least ten times. This sequence joins TRBV5-1 and TRBJ2-3, with 8 bases lining up with TRBD1. V lost 2 bases, J lost 1 base, and 6 bases stayed unmatched. This CDR3 region has 16 residues. Looked up from germline, CDR1 is SGHRS and CDR2 is YFSETQ. DNA for the CDR3: TGCGCCAGCAGCTTCCTACAGGGGGGAGGCACAGATACGCAGTATTTT. Its translation: CASSFLQGGGTDTQYF.

The chain employs TRBV11-3 and TRBJ2-1, with TRBD2 matching over 15 bases. J gave up 7 bases and V 4 bases, and 2 bases lay outside the gene matches. Germline-derived CDR1 and CDR2 are SGHNT and YENEEA. The CDR3 is 15 residues long. CDR3 region: CASSSGLAGGNEQFF. DNA of the CDR3: TGTGCCAGCAGCTCGGGACTAGCGGGAGGTAATGAGCAGTTCTTC.

V is TRBV2 and J is TRBJ1-1; a weak D match, TRBD1 (5 bases). CDR1 SNHLY and CDR2 FYNNEI come from the germline V gene. V lost 8 bases, J lost 1 base, and 14 bases lay in between. The CDR3 has 14 residues. CDR3 sequence (DNA): TGTGCCAGCGAGCCCCGCCAGGGGAACACTGAAGCTTTCTTT. This encodes CASEPRQGNTEAFF.

Only a few counts were recorded for this clonotype. The chain carries TRBV28 and TRBJ2-5; no definite D call. This CDR3 has 12 amino acids. The V and J ends lost 3 bases and 4 bases respectively, with 6 bases between them. Germline V lookup: CDR1 MDHEN, CDR2 SYDVKM. CDR3 amino acids: CASSFVGETQYF. DNA of the CDR3: TGTGCCAGCAGTTTTGTAGGAGAGACCCAGTACTTC.

There are many counts of this clonotype. This chain connects TRBV6-5 to TRBJ2-7, with 8 bases identical to TRBD1. Losses at the gene ends were 3 bases for V and 2 bases for J; bases not matched to a gene: 6. This CDR3 comprises 15 residues. Germline V CDR1 and CDR2: MNHEY, SVGAGI. CDR3 nucleotides: TGTGCCAGCAGTTATCGAGGACAGGGCGCCTACGAGCAGTACTTC. As protein: CASSYRGQGAYEQYF.

This clonotype was counted only a few times. The V and J genes are TRBV6-6 and TRBJ2-5, with 12 bases that match TRBD2. J lost 4 bases, V lost 2 bases, and 2 bases had no gene match. This CDR3 comprises 15 residues. Germline V CDR1 and CDR2: MNHNY, SVGAGI (reference sequence). This chain's CDR3 is CASSYLAGGGETQYF. In nucleotides, the CDR3 is TGTGCCAGCAGTTACCTAGCGGGAGGGGGAGAGACCCAGTACTTC.

In its sample, this clonotype was seen a few times. The CDR3 nucleotides read TGCAGTGCTAGGTCGGGGAATAACTATGGCTACACCTTC. The encoded protein is CSARSGNNYGYTF. The chain carries TRBV20-1 and TRBJ1-2; D remains unclear. Between the trimmed V and J ends, which lost 3 bases and 1 base, there was a span of 9 bases. This CDR3 is built from 13 residues. Germline V gene lookup returns CDR1 DFQATT and CDR2 SNEGSKA (reference sequence).

This clonotype was seen only a few times. The V call is TRBV5-5, the J call TRBJ2-3; D is unclear. From germline, CDR1 is SGHKS and CDR2 YYEKEE (reference sequence). Trimming cost V 4 bases and J 2 bases, with 8 bases left between them. The CDR3 contains 13 residues. The CDR3 bases are TGTGCCAGCAGCAAGCAATCCACAGATACGCAGTATTTT. It translates to CASSKQSTDTQYF. Complete variable domain (other parts from reference TRBV5-5 and TRBJ2-3): DAGVTQSPTHLIKTRGQQVTLRCSPISGHKSVSWYQQVLGQGPQFIFQYYEKEERGRGNFPDRFSARQFPNYSSELNVNALLLGDSALYLCASSKQSTDTQYFGPGTRLTVL.

V usage is TRBV6-1 and J usage is TRBJ2-3; D not certain. Trimming took off 7 bases at V and 0 bases at J, with 5 bases between the two ends. CDR3 size: 12 residues. CDR1 MNHNS and CDR2 SASEGT come from the germline V gene. CDR3 residues: CASKMSTDTQYF. Written as DNA, the CDR3 is TGTGCCAGCAAGATGAGCACAGATACGCAGTATTTT.

In nucleotides, the CDR3 is TGTGCCAGTATGAAGGGGGCAGGCGGGGAGCTGTTTTTT. It specifies CASMKGAGGELFF. V and J are TRBV19 and TRBJ2-2; 7 bases map to TRBD1. Losses at the gene ends were 7 bases for V and 7 bases for J; bases not matched to a gene: 6. Germline CDR1 and CDR2: LNHDA and SQIVND (reference sequence). This CDR3 region has 13 residues.

The chain links TRBV7-6 to TRBJ2-2; no clear D gene. The CDR3 is 15 residues long. Germline CDR1 is SGHVS and CDR2 is FNYEAQ. V was clipped by 5 bases and J by 2 bases, with 12 bases between them. The CDR3 coding sequence is TGTGCCAGCAGCCCAAGCGAAGTTAACACCGGGGAGCTGTTTTTT. This encodes CASSPSEVNTGELFF.

This clonotype was counted only a few times. The V gene is TRBV24-1, the J gene TRBJ2-7; D is perhaps TRBD2 (6 bases). Germline V gives CDR1 KGHDR, CDR2 SFDVKD. CDR3 length equals 16 residues. Trimming took 5 bases from V and 4 from J, leaving 20 bases between them. The CDR3 is CATSAGRGFRSYEQYF. In nucleotides, the CDR3 is TGTGCCACCAGTGCCGGACGGGGGTTCCGTTCATACGAGCAGTACTTC.

This clonotype was observed many times. J is TRBJ2-2 and V is TRBV28; no clear D gene. The CDR3 has 14 amino acids. The germline gives CDR1 MDHEN, CDR2 SYDVKM. Trimming cost V 5 bases and J 0 bases, with 7 bases left between them. The CDR3 protein is CASSRTANTGELFF. The CDR3 DNA reads as TGTGCCAGCAGTCGGACGGCGAACACCGGGGAGCTGTTTTTT. The whole variable domain, filled in from reference TRBV28 and TRBJ2-2, reads DVKVTQSSRYLVKRTGEKVFLECVQDMDHENMFWYRQDPGLGLRLIYFSYDVKMKEKGDIPEGYSVSREKKERFSLILESASTNQTSMYLCASSRTANTGELFFGEGSRLTVL.

This clonotype has only a few counts. The chain carries TRBV5-1 and TRBJ1-1, with D possibly matching TRBD1 (5 bases). Trimming removed 2 bases at V and 0 bases at J, with 14 bases between. The CDR3 loop spans 16 amino acids. Germline V gives CDR1 SGHRS, CDR2 YFSETQ. In DNA form, the CDR3 reads TGCGCCAGCAGCTTTGGGGGTTCAACCATGAACACTGAAGCTTTCTTT. Protein sequence: CASSFGGSTMNTEAFF.

The J gene is TRBJ1-2, the V gene TRBV5-1; a possible D gene is TRBD1 (5 bases). Trimming removed 0 bases from V and 4 bases from J, with 7 bases in between. The CDR3 spans 13 residues. The germline CDR1 and CDR2 sequences are SGHRS and YFSETQ. CDR3 nucleotide sequence: TGCGCCAGCAGCTTGGGGGGCAGCTATGGCTACACCTTC. Encoded protein: CASSLGGSYGYTF.

At least ten counts were recorded for this clonotype. J is TRBJ1-2 and V is TRBV20-1, with a weak D call TRBD1 (5 bases). The length of the CDR3 is 13 residues. Between the trimmed V and J ends, which lost 1 base and 4 bases, there was a span of 10 bases. The germline V gene has CDR1 DFQATT and CDR2 SNEGSKA (reference sequence). The CDR3 loop reads CSARGGPSYGYTF. The CDR3 DNA reads TGCAGTGCTAGAGGGGGACCGAGCTATGGCTACACCTTC.

Many counts were recorded for this clonotype. The rearrangement links TRBV12-5 to TRBJ2-6; D is uncertain. Per the germline V gene, CDR1 is LGHNT and CDR2 is FRNRAP. This CDR3 comprises 18 residues. Trimming left V 0 bases short and J 2 bases short, with 14 bases between. CDR3 loop: CASGLVPPGYPGANVLTF. The CDR3 coding sequence is TGTGCTAGTGGTTTGGTACCGCCCGGCTATCCTGGGGCCAACGTCCTGACTTTC.